What follows is one T cell receptor (beta chain) and its context. This sample is drawn from a study of blood T cell repertoires in COVID-19. In the study overall: The United States, Italy and Spain were the sources of the acute and convalescent COVID-19 samples. T cells, B-cell-depleted T cells, or PBMCs supplied cDNA or gDNA.

Original handling: How many nucleated cells were present was estimated from reference gene primer amplification. Sequencing was performed with immunoSEQ multiplex PCR; in TCRdb, only in-frame clones are kept and a portion is missing. The DNA was the basis for D and trimming; V, J and clone size are from that table. The table has around 280,000 clones, roughly 86% seen once; the top ten hold less than 2.5%. V gave up 4 bases and J gave up 2 bases, with 10 bases separating them. Germline assignment: CDR1 SGHDT and CDR2 YYEEEE. The CDR3 is 13 amino acids. This TCR came from a woman under 40 who had recovered from COVID-19. V and J are TRBV5-6 and TRBJ2-7; maybe TRBD1 (6 bases). Sequencing was performed on peripheral blood. The CDR3 protein is CASSVRGPYEQYF. CDR3 DNA sequence: TGTGCCAGCAGCGTCAGGGGTCCCTACGAGCAGTACTTC.